This paragraph reports one T cell receptor beta chain. The same CDR3 also results from other DNA sequences found in this sample. Per sorted-subset replicate PCR, input was approximately 0.2 ug DNA, representing around 29,000 T cell genomes. Profiling relied on immunoSEQ multiplex PCR, and the TCRdb table lists in-frame clones only, not all of them. The sample records 2 million to 2.5 million clones, approximately 96% being singletons. Germline V gene data show CDR1 as WNHNN and CDR2 as SYGVQD (reference sequence). CDR3 length: 13 residues. The V and J ends lost 2 bases and 1 base respectively, with 5 bases between them. The data derive from a study of shared clonotypes between healthy human individuals. Negatively enriched CD4+ T cells were divided by CD45RA into naive and memory.

Material: naive CD4+ T cells sorted from blood. Subset here: CD45RA+ positively selected. The source of this sequence is a man between 18 and 29 years old in good health. This chain connects TRBV10-1 to TRBJ1-1; D not resolved. The CDR3 DNA sequence: TGCGCCAGCAGTGAGGGACGGAACACTGAAGCTTTCTTT. This sequence encodes CASSEGRNTEAFF.